Below, 24 T cell receptor beta chains from the same sample are listed, as sequenced in a study of control samples from healthy donors and cancer patients. Sequencing was performed with immunoSEQ multiplex PCR; in TCRdb, only in-frame clones are kept and a portion is missing. The sample yields about 29,000 clones, nearly 90% seen once. What was sequenced was formalin-fixed, paraffin-embedded tissue. These receptors were taken from a female donor with melanoma.

This clone was counted a few times. The V call is TRBV5-1, the J call TRBJ2-6, with D possibly being TRBD1 (5 bases). V lost 3 bases to trimming and J lost 1 base, with 8 bases between them. CDR1 is SGHRS and CDR2 is YFSETQ in the germline V gene. The CDR3 is made up of 15 amino acids. CDR3 sequence reads: CASSSTASGANVLTF. The CDR3 DNA is TGCGCCAGCAGCTCGACAGCATCTGGGGCCAACGTCCTGACTTTC.

The chain has TRBV5-1 and TRBJ2-5, with 15 bases that match TRBD2. After removal of 4 bases from V and 5 bases from J, the junction contained 6 bases not matched to a gene. The CDR3 extends over 16 amino acids. Germline-derived CDR1 and CDR2 are SGHRS and YFSETQ. CDR3 nucleotide sequence: TGCGCCAGCAGCCCGGGACTAGCGGGAGGCCGGGAGACCCAGTACTTC. Translated, it gives CASSPGLAGGRETQYF. Full variable domain (remainder filled in from reference TRBV5-1 and TRBJ2-5): KAGVTQTPRYLIKTRGQQVTLSCSPISGHRSVSWYQQTPGQGLQFLFEYFSETQRNKGNFPGRFSGRQFSNSRSEMNVSTLELGDSALYLCASSPGLAGGRETQYFGPGTRLLVL.

The DNA for the CDR3 is TGCGCCAGCCGCAGGGAAACTGAAGCTTTCTTT. Translation gives CASRRETEAFF. The rearrangement links TRBV5-1 to TRBJ1-1; possible D gene TRBD1, 5 bases. Trimming removed 7 bases at V and 5 bases at J, with 9 bases between. In germline, CDR1 is SGHRS, CDR2 YFSETQ. The CDR3 is made up of 11 amino acids.

This clone occurred once. The gene calls are TRBV5-1 and TRBJ2-1; TRBD1 matches at 9 bases. The CDR3 consists of 15 residues. The V gene's germline CDR1 is SGHRS and CDR2 YFSETQ. With 0 bases clipped from V and 8 bases from J, the junction kept 6 bases outside the gene matches. The DNA of the CDR3 is TGCGCCAGCAGCTTGGGGACAGGGGCGGCCTATGAGCAGTTCTTC. Its translation: CASSLGTGAAYEQFF.

The rearrangement joins TRBV7-2 to TRBJ1-1; D perhaps matches TRBD1 (6 bases). Trimming removed 1 base from V and 3 bases from J, with 12 bases in between. CDR1 and CDR2 (germline): SGHTA, FQGNSA. The CDR3 is 15 amino acids. As DNA, the CDR3 is TGTGCCAGCAGCTTAGTACAGGGTATTTACACTGAAGCTTTCTTT. The encoded protein is CASSLVQGIYTEAFF.

This chain uses TRBV30 with TRBJ2-1, with D tentatively TRBD1 (6 bases). The CDR3 loop spans 14 amino acids. V shed 2 bases and J shed 6 bases, with 14 bases lying between them. Germline values: CDR1 GTSNPN, CDR2 SVGIG (reference sequence). This CDR3 is CAWSTGGGFNEQFF. The CDR3 region has the DNA TGTGCCTGGAGTACTGGGGGCGGGTTCAATGAGCAGTTCTTC.

The V call is TRBV7-8, the J call TRBJ2-7; no reliable D call. Germline lookup yields CDR1 SGHVS and CDR2 FQNEAQ. Trimming cost V 5 bases and J 0 bases, with 8 bases left between them. The CDR3 extends over 13 amino acids. The CDR3 DNA follows: TGTGCCAGCAGCCCCCCAGGCTCCTACGAGCAGTACTTC. Its translation: CASSPPGSYEQYF.

As to this clone: The junction departs from the called germline gene at one end, perhaps through a read error. V usage is TRBV7-7 and J usage is TRBJ2-1, with D possibly being TRBD1 (6 bases). The CDR3 has 13 amino acids. Germline V gene sequence: CDR1 SSHAT, CDR2 FNYEAQ (reference sequence). The CDR3 region has the DNA TGTGCTAGCAGCTTATCACAGGGCCGCGAGCAGTTCTTC. Protein sequence: CASSLSQGREQFF.

This clone is a singleton in its sample. The chain carries TRBV2 and TRBJ1-1, with a possible D match to TRBD1 (6 bases). Trimming cost V 7 bases and J 0 bases, with 9 bases left between them. The CDR3 spans 13 residues. The germline V gene has CDR1 SNHLY and CDR2 FYNNEI. The chain's CDR3 is CASNGQLNTEAFF. In DNA form, the CDR3 reads TGTGCCAGCAATGGACAGCTGAACACTGAAGCTTTCTTT.

This chain links TRBV4-2 with TRBJ1-2, with a weak D call TRBD1 (6 bases). There are 16 residues in the CDR3. The V gene's germline CDR1 is LGHNA and CDR2 YNFKEQ. Trimming removed 0 bases from V and 7 bases from J, with 18 bases in between. CDR3: CASSQERGLQGSGYTF. CDR3 DNA: TGTGCCAGCAGCCAAGAGCGGGGCCTACAGGGCTCTGGCTACACCTTC.

The J gene is TRBJ1-2, the V gene TRBV7-9; D is ambiguous. The CDR3 sequence is 8 residues long. In germline, CDR1 is SEHNR, CDR2 FQNEAQ (reference sequence). V shed 4 bases and J shed 12 bases, with 3 bases lying between them. CDR3 DNA sequence: TGTGCCAGCAGCTCCAACACCTTC. It codes for CASSSNTF.

V gene TRBV7-3 combines with J gene TRBJ2-1, with a possible D match to TRBD2 (6 bases). There are 15 residues in the CDR3. Trimming took 0 bases from V and 5 from J, leaving 11 bases between them. The germline V gene has CDR1 SGHTA and CDR2 FQGTGA. The CDR3 sequence: CASSLTGWTNNEQFF. CDR3 coding DNA: TGTGCCAGCAGCTTAACCGGTTGGACTAACAATGAGCAGTTCTTC.

The chain is built from TRBV19 and TRBJ2-1; no clear D gene. Trimming left V 2 bases short and J 4 bases short, with 15 bases between. In germline, CDR1 is LNHDA, CDR2 SQIVND (reference sequence). CDR3 length equals 16 residues. The CDR3 region has the DNA TGTGCCAGTAGTATACTTCCCCGAGGAAAATACAATGAGCAGTTCTTC. Protein product: CASSILPRGKYNEQFF.

The chain is built from TRBV7-9 and TRBJ1-6; D call uncertain. CDR1 and CDR2 from the germline V gene are SEHNR and FQNEAQ (reference sequence). Trimming took off 3 bases at V and 9 bases at J, with 9 bases between the two ends. The CDR3 extends over 13 amino acids. CDR3 bases: TGTGCCAGCAGCTTTGACGGTTTTTCACCCCTCCACTTT. This encodes CASSFDGFSPLHF.

This clone was recorded only once. This sequence joins TRBV5-4 and TRBJ1-1, with 7 bases that match TRBD1. This CDR3 has 14 amino acids. Germline lookup yields CDR1 SGHNT and CDR2 YYREEE (reference sequence). The trim removed 4 bases at V and 1 base at J, leaving 4 bases unmatched. The CDR3 nucleotides are TGTGCCAGCAGCCAGGGACAGACGAACACTGAAGCTTTCTTT. This encodes CASSQGQTNTEAFF.

The V call is TRBV7-2, the J call TRBJ2-2, with unresolved D. Trimming took off 1 base at V and 4 bases at J, with 4 bases between the two ends. This CDR3 contains 13 residues. Germline V lookup: CDR1 SGHTA, CDR2 FQGNSA. CDR3 region: CASSLVSTGELFF. As DNA, the CDR3 is TGTGCCAGCAGCTTAGTCTCCACCGGGGAGCTGTTTTTT. Using reference TRBV7-2 and TRBJ2-2 for the parts outside the CDR3, the full variable domain is GAGVSQSPSNKVTEKGKDVELRCDPISGHTALYWYRQSLGQGLEFLIYFQGNSAPDKSGLPSDRFSAERTGGSVSTLTIQRTQQEDSAVYLCASSLVSTGELFFGEGSRLTVL.

The chain recombines TRBV28 with TRBJ2-1; 9 bases agree with TRBD2. Germline trimming cut 3 bases from V and 7 bases from J; bases unmatched to any gene: 7. CDR1 and CDR2 (germline): MDHEN, SYDVKM. The CDR3 is 15 residues long. The CDR3 DNA is TGTGCCAGCAGTTTGAAGGGCGGGAGGGCGAATGAGCAGTTCTTC. Residues: CASSLKGGRANEQFF.

V gene TRBV7-2 combines with J gene TRBJ1-2, with D perhaps matching TRBD1 (5 bases). The CDR3 totals 16 residues. Looked up from germline, CDR1 is SGHTA and CDR2 is FQGNSA. The V gene lost 5 bases and the J gene lost 2 bases, with 18 bases spanning the gap. In nucleotides, the CDR3 is TGTGCCAGCAGCCCACTGGGGAGGGGTGAAAACTATGGCTACACCTTC. It translates to CASSPLGRGENYGYTF.

This rearrangement joins TRBV5-4 to TRBJ1-4, with 9 nucleotides matching TRBD1. J gave up 4 bases and V 5 bases, and 9 bases lay outside the gene matches. This CDR3 has 16 residues. CDR1 is SGHNT and CDR2 is YYREEE in the germline V gene (reference sequence). The CDR3: CASRAGTGHNNEKLFF. The DNA of the CDR3 is TGTGCCAGCAGGGCCGGGACAGGGCACAATAATGAAAAACTGTTTTTT.

Details on this clone: The sample contains more than one DNA sequence encoding this CDR3. The rearrangement links TRBV12-3 or TRBV12-4 to TRBJ1-1; D is undetermined. V shed 5 bases and J shed 0 bases, with 7 bases lying between them. The CDR3 spans 13 residues. The CDR3 DNA is TGTGCCAGCAGTCTACAGATGAACACTGAAGCTTTCTTT. Amino acid sequence: CASSLQMNTEAFF.

The chain combines TRBV12-3 or TRBV12-4 with TRBJ1-4; D call uncertain. The CDR3 consists of 12 residues. The V end lost 6 bases, the J end lost 8 bases, and 10 bases lay between the germline ends. CDR3 protein: CASSWTVEKLFF. DNA for the CDR3: TGTGCCAGCAGCTGGACTGTAGAAAAACTGTTTTTT.

V usage is TRBV6-4 and J usage is TRBJ1-2, with D maybe TRBD1 (5 bases). V lost 0 bases and J 4 bases, leaving 9 bases between the germline ends. Looked up from germline, CDR1 is MRHNA and CDR2 is SNTAGT. The CDR3 extends over 14 amino acids. In DNA form, the CDR3 reads TGTGCCAGCAGTGACTCAGCAGGGAGCTATGGCTACACCTTC. Protein product: CASSDSAGSYGYTF.

The gene calls are TRBV19 and TRBJ2-6; unclear D gene. CDR1 is LNHDA, CDR2 SQIVND, per germline (reference sequence). CDR3 length: 13 amino acids. Trimming stripped 1 base from V and 2 bases from J, with 0 bases between. The CDR3 spells CASSIAGANVLTF. CDR3 nucleotides: TGTGCCAGTAGTATAGCTGGGGCCAACGTCCTGACTTTC.

The rearrangement uses TRBV10-2 and TRBJ1-2, with 7 bases that match TRBD1. Per germline, CDR1 WSHSY and CDR2 SAAADI. V lost 7 bases and J lost 8; bases outside the gene matches: 10. There are 13 residues in the CDR3. The CDR3 region has the DNA TGCGCCAGCAATCCTGACAGGGCGGGGGGCTACACCTTC. Its protein product is CASNPDRAGGYTF.